The 32 T cell receptor beta chains listed next were all sequenced from one sample in a study of blood T cells in healthy people across ages. A second roughly 6 to 12 cycle PCR used barcoded and J-beta primers. MiXCR was run by TCRdb on the 5' RACE reads, yielding one entry per CDR3 protein. The sample has about 1.6 million distinct CDR3 sequences; 30% to 35% are singletons. Sequenced input: blood. The source is a woman in her twenties or thirties in good health.

About this clonotype: The CDR3 does not close with the conserved phenylalanine or tryptophan, likely indicating a read error. CDR3 sequence reads: CASSPRTGGVNGYTC. The CDR3 nucleotides are TGTGCCAGCAGCCCCCGGACAGGGGGAGTAAATGGCTACACCTGC. The V call is TRBV7-2, the J call TRBJ1-2, with 10 bases that match TRBD1. Per the germline V gene, CDR1 is SGHTA and CDR2 is FQGNSA. The CDR3 covers 15 residues. The J segment lost 6 bases and the V segment lost 5 bases, leaving 9 bases of the junction unmatched.

This chain uses TRBV20-1 with TRBJ2-1; 7 bases match TRBD1. The length of the CDR3 is 16 residues. Germline-derived CDR1 and CDR2 are DFQATT and SNEGSKA (reference sequence). Losses at the gene ends were 2 bases for V and 2 bases for J; bases not matched to a gene: 9. The CDR3 DNA reads as TGCAGTGCTAGAACCCGGACAGGAGCAACCTACAATGAGCAGTTCTTC. Its translation is CSARTRTGATYNEQFF.

The sample holds one count of this clonotype. J is TRBJ1-5 and V is TRBV30; D may be TRBD1 (6 bases). The CDR3 loop spans 15 amino acids. V lost 2 bases and J 1 base, leaving 12 bases between the germline ends. In germline, CDR1 is GTSNPN, CDR2 SVGIG (reference sequence). Written as DNA, the CDR3 is TGTGCCTGGAGTCCTCAGGGGAAGAGCAATCAGCCCCAGCATTTT. This encodes CAWSPQGKSNQPQHF.

This clonotype was observed a few times. The chain couples TRBV2 to TRBJ1-2; TRBD1 matches 8 bases. This CDR3 region has 13 residues. CDR1 is SNHLY, CDR2 FYNNEI, per germline. Trimming cost V 7 bases and J 6 bases; bases outside gene matches: 7. CDR3 sequence: CASTTDRDHGYTF. DNA of the CDR3: TGTGCCAGCACTACGGACAGGGATCATGGCTACACCTTC.

The rearrangement uses TRBV12-3 or TRBV12-4 and TRBJ2-2, with D tentatively TRBD1 (8 bases). This CDR3 region has 15 residues. The V and J ends lost 2 bases and 5 bases respectively, with 12 bases between them. The CDR3 here is CASSLTQGGTGELFF. Written as DNA, the CDR3 is TGTGCCAGCAGTTTAACACAGGGGGGGACCGGGGAGCTGTTTTTT.

The rearrangement links TRBV18 to TRBJ2-3; TRBD2 aligns across 14 bases. This CDR3 comprises 16 residues. Trimming at V came to 5 bases and at J to 6 bases, leaving 7 bases not matched to a gene. Germline V gene sequence: CDR1 KGHSH, CDR2 LQKENI. CDR3 in amino acids: CASSRRTSGRQDTQYF. The DNA of the CDR3 is TGTGCCAGCTCAAGACGGACTAGCGGGAGGCAGGATACGCAGTATTTT.

This clonotype was found a few times. The chain couples TRBV6-2 or TRBV6-3 to TRBJ1-6; D uncertain. The CDR3 sequence is 13 residues long. V lost 7 bases to trimming and J lost 7 bases, with 11 bases between them. CDR1 is MNHEY, CDR2 SVGEGT, per germline. CDR3 in DNA: TGTGCCAGCACAAGGGCTGCCAATTCACCCCTCCACTTT. Its protein is CASTRAANSPLHF.

This chain uses TRBV28 with TRBJ2-7; 12 bases agree with TRBD2. With V trimmed by 2 bases and J by 6 bases, 5 bases remained unmatched. The germline CDR1 and CDR2 sequences are MDHEN and SYDVKM. The CDR3 is made up of 15 amino acids. The CDR3 spells CASSLPLAGGSEQYF. In DNA form, the CDR3 reads TGTGCCAGCAGTTTACCACTAGCGGGAGGCTCCGAGCAGTACTTC.

The chain couples TRBV6-6 to TRBJ2-7; 7 nucleotides match TRBD1. The DNA end lines up better with TRBJ2-5; the J call may be wrong. The CDR3 covers 14 residues. Germline V lookup: CDR1 MNHNY, CDR2 SVGAGI (reference sequence). This CDR3 is CASTNLDRVETQYF. The CDR3 nucleotides are TGTGCCAGCACTAACCTCGACAGGGTGGAGACCCAGTACTTC.

This clonotype showed up just a few times. The rearrangement links TRBV2 to TRBJ2-3; 8 nucleotides match TRBD2. V trimming: 7 bases; J trimming: 2 bases; junction bases outside the gene matches: 11. Germline V gene sequence: CDR1 SNHLY, CDR2 FYNNEI. This CDR3 contains 16 residues. The CDR3 nucleotides are TGTGCCAGCAAGGGGACTCTAGCGGGCAACACAGATACGCAGTATTTT. Protein sequence: CASKGTLAGNTDTQYF.

V gene TRBV4-1 combines with J gene TRBJ1-1; D gene uncertain. This CDR3 spans 15 amino acids. Germline V gene data show CDR1 as MGHRA and CDR2 as YSYEKL. V lost 1 base and J lost 10, with 19 bases in between. The CDR3 coding sequence is TGCGCCAGCAGCCAAGTAGGTACGGGGAGGGAAGGAGCTTTCTTT. It yields the protein CASSQVGTGREGAFF.

This clonotype has more than one count but fewer than ten. The J gene is TRBJ1-5, the V gene TRBV12-3 or TRBV12-4, with D unresolved. The V gene lost 1 base and the J gene lost 3 bases, with 13 bases spanning the gap. This CDR3 contains 16 residues. This CDR3 reads CASSLGGTRDNQPQHF. The DNA of the CDR3 is TGTGCCAGCAGTTTAGGGGGAACAAGGGACAATCAGCCCCAGCATTTT.

The V and J genes are TRBV4-2 and TRBJ2-7; D is unresolved. V dropped 0 bases and J dropped 11 bases, with 14 bases sitting between them. CDR1 is LGHNA and CDR2 is YNFKEQ in the germline V gene. The CDR3 has 13 residues. The CDR3, as DNA: TGTGCCAGCAGCCAAGATATCGACACCCCCAAGTACTTC. Protein sequence: CASSQDIDTPKYF.

The sample holds a few counts of this clonotype. V and J are TRBV14 and TRBJ1-1; D unresolved. The CDR3 is 12 amino acids. The germline V gene encodes CDR1 SGHDN and CDR2 FVKESK. Trimming left V 1 base short and J 5 bases short, with 5 bases between. The DNA for the CDR3 is TGTGCCAGCAGCCAAGTCATGACTGAAGCTTTCTTT. This gives the protein CASSQVMTEAFF.

As concerns this clonotype: The conserved closing phenylalanine or tryptophan is absent in this CDR3, likely reflecting a read error. The gene calls are TRBV6-1 and TRBJ2-7; TRBD2 matches 9 bases. The CDR3 is 13 residues long. Germline V gene lookup returns CDR1 MNHNS and CDR2 SASEGT. V lost 11 bases, J lost 3 bases, and 8 bases stayed unmatched. CDR3 bases: TGTGCCGCATCTAGCGGGAAGTTCTACGAGCAGTACTGC. Its translation: CAASSGKFYEQYC.

This clonotype was counted a few times. The rearrangement uses TRBV7-6 and TRBJ2-7, with 7 nucleotides matching TRBD1. With 5 bases clipped from V and 2 bases from J, the junction kept 6 bases outside the gene matches. The CDR3 runs to 14 residues. Germline lookup yields CDR1 SGHVS and CDR2 FNYEAQ. CDR3 protein: CASSRWDRPYEQYF. CDR3 DNA: TGTGCCAGCAGCCGGTGGGACAGACCCTACGAGCAGTACTTC.

V gene TRBV3-1 combines with J gene TRBJ2-1; D is unresolved. The V gene's germline CDR1 is LGHDT and CDR2 YNNKEL (reference sequence). The CDR3 has 12 amino acids. The V end lost 0 bases, the J end lost 11 bases, and 8 bases lay between the germline ends. The CDR3 DNA sequence: TGTGCCAGCAGCCAAGATAGGTGGAAGCAGTTCTTC. Residues: CASSQDRWKQFF.

The rearrangement links TRBV6-5 to TRBJ2-5; D perhaps matches TRBD1 (6 bases). The J call is uncertain, as TRBJ2-7 better fits the DNA end. CDR1 and CDR2 from the germline V gene are MNHEY and SVGAGI. This CDR3 has 17 residues. The CDR3 DNA sequence: TGTGCCAGCAGTTCCATCCTACAGGGATGGGGCCCAGTCGAGCAGTACTTC. It translates to CASSSILQGWGPVEQYF.

The chain's CDR3 is CASSQDLGNRGPQETQYF. CDR3 in DNA: TGCGCCAGCAGCCAAGATCTGGGAAACCGGGGGCCTCAAGAGACCCAGTACTTC. The V call is TRBV4-1, the J call TRBJ2-5; D may match TRBD1 or TRBD2 (6 bases each). V was clipped by 0 bases and J by 2 bases, with 19 bases between them. CDR3 length equals 18 residues. Germline loops: CDR1 MGHRA, CDR2 YSYEKL.

This clonotype was recorded once. The genes are TRBV20-1 and TRBJ2-4; 7 bases align to TRBD2. The tail of the sequence fits TRBJ2-7 better, so the J call may be wrong. CDR1 is DFQATT and CDR2 is SNEGSKA in the germline V gene (reference sequence). CDR3 length: 14 amino acids. The chain's CDR3 is CSARGREISYEQYF. DNA of the CDR3: TGCAGTGCTAGAGGGCGGGAGATTTCCTACGAGCAGTACTTC.

This chain links TRBV30 with TRBJ2-2; a possible D gene is TRBD1 (5 bases). The V end lost 7 bases, the J end lost 4 bases, and 19 bases lay between the germline ends. Germline loops: CDR1 GTSNPN, CDR2 SVGIG (reference sequence). CDR3 length equals 15 residues. The CDR3 protein is CASRWGERGTGELFF. DNA for the CDR3: TGTGCCTCCCGATGGGGTGAAAGGGGCACCGGGGAGCTGTTTTTT.

The V and J genes are TRBV28 and TRBJ2-1, with 7 bases lining up with TRBD1. Germline lookup yields CDR1 MDHEN and CDR2 SYDVKM. The V segment lost 5 bases and the J segment 2 bases; nucleotides outside the gene matches: 3. This CDR3 has 14 amino acids. CDR3 region: CASSTDRAYNEQFF. CDR3 DNA sequence: TGTGCCAGCAGTACCGACAGGGCCTACAATGAGCAGTTCTTC.

The CDR3 DNA sequence: TGTGCCAGCAGCTTAGAGGGGGCGCAGGGGACGCAGTATTTT. Its translation: CASSLEGAQGTQYF. The chain uses TRBV7-2 and TRBJ2-3, with 7 bases lining up with TRBD1. The CDR3 runs 14 residues. Germline V lookup: CDR1 SGHTA, CDR2 FQGNSA. After removal of 1 base from V and 9 bases from J, the junction contained 7 bases not matched to a gene. Drawing the rest from reference TRBV7-2 and TRBJ2-3, the complete variable domain is GAGVSQSPSNKVTEKGKDVELRCDPISGHTALYWYRQSLGQGLEFLIYFQGNSAPDKSGLPSDRFSAERTGGSVSTLTIQRTQQEDSAVYLCASSLEGAQGTQYFGPGTRLTVL.

The rearrangement uses TRBV6-1 and TRBJ2-1; no definite D call. The CDR3 runs 14 residues. Germline V gene lookup returns CDR1 MNHNS and CDR2 SASEGT. V dropped 7 bases and J dropped 4 bases, with 14 bases sitting between them. This CDR3 reads CASKGSLGYNEQFF. CDR3 DNA: TGTGCCAGCAAAGGCTCGTTGGGTTACAATGAGCAGTTCTTC.

This clonotype occurred a few times. The chain employs TRBV2 and TRBJ2-5, with TRBD2 matching over 9 bases. Germline CDR1 and CDR2: SNHLY and FYNNEI. The V and J ends lost 4 bases and 5 bases, in that order; junction bases with no gene match: 8. The CDR3 extends over 15 amino acids. CDR3 region: CASSALRGGGETQYF. Here the CDR3 DNA reads TGTGCCAGCAGTGCTCTGCGGGGGGGCGGCGAGACCCAGTACTTC.

The chain links TRBV11-2 to TRBJ2-5; D unclear. The end of the DNA is better explained by TRBJ2-7, so the J call may be wrong. Germline CDR1 reads SGHAT; CDR2 reads FQNNGV. The CDR3 has 12 residues. In DNA, the CDR3 is TGTGCCAGCAGCATAGCCGAGTACGAGCAGTACTTC. It translates to CASSIAEYEQYF.

The chain joins TRBV10-1 to TRBJ2-6; TRBD2 might be the D (6 bases). The CDR3 is 15 residues long. V dropped 3 bases and J dropped 0 bases, with 6 bases sitting between them. Germline V gene lookup returns CDR1 WNHNN and CDR2 SYGVQD (reference sequence). The CDR3 loop reads CASSDGSSGANVLTF. The CDR3 DNA is TGCGCCAGCAGTGACGGGAGCTCTGGGGCCAACGTCCTGACTTTC.

This clonotype was observed at least ten times. The chain links TRBV5-1 to TRBJ2-3; 9 bases fit TRBD2. After removal of 1 base from V and 0 bases from J, the junction contained 15 bases not matched to a gene. CDR1 and CDR2 from the germline V gene are SGHRS and YFSETQ. The CDR3 covers 20 residues. The CDR3 protein is CASSLPPGLAADSSTDTQYF. CDR3 DNA: TGCGCCAGCAGCTTGCCCCCGGGACTAGCCGCTGATTCTAGCACAGATACGCAGTATTTT. Together with reference TRBV5-1 and TRBJ2-3, the CDR3 gives the full variable domain: KAGVTQTPRYLIKTRGQQVTLSCSPISGHRSVSWYQQTPGQGLQFLFEYFSETQRNKGNFPGRFSGRQFSNSRSEMNVSTLELGDSALYLCASSLPPGLAADSSTDTQYFGPGTRLTVL.

This clonotype occurred once. This rearrangement joins TRBV7-2 to TRBJ1-2; weak D call: TRBD1 (6 bases). This CDR3 spans 15 amino acids. V lost 6 bases and J lost 3, with 17 bases in between. CDR1 is SGHTA and CDR2 is FQGNSA in the germline V gene. This CDR3 is CASRIGTGAYYGYTF. Written as DNA, the CDR3 is TGTGCCAGCAGAATAGGGACGGGGGCCTACTATGGCTACACCTTC.

Only a few counts were recorded for this clonotype. V gene TRBV27 combines with J gene TRBJ2-3; no clear D. Trimming took 1 base from V and 2 from J, leaving 13 bases between them. This CDR3 comprises 16 residues. Germline values: CDR1 MNHEY, CDR2 SMNVEV (reference sequence). The CDR3, as DNA: TGTGCCAGCAGTTTATTCATAGAAAGGGCCACAGATACGCAGTATTTT. Its translation is CASSLFIERATDTQYF.

This clonotype was seen more than once but under ten times. The chain couples TRBV20-1 to TRBJ2-7, with 7 bases fitting TRBD2. The V gene's germline CDR1 is DFQATT and CDR2 SNEGSKA (reference sequence). V shed 3 bases and J 1 base; nucleotides not matched to a gene: 12. This CDR3 has 16 amino acids. DNA of the CDR3: TGCAGTGCTAGCGACCATCGACTAGCTCCTTCCTACGAGCAGTACTTC. Its translation is CSASDHRLAPSYEQYF.

There are a few counts of this clonotype. The V gene is TRBV20-1, the J gene TRBJ1-4; 10 bases fit TRBD1. Trimming at V came to 3 bases and at J to 7 bases, leaving 2 bases not matched to a gene. This CDR3 region has 13 residues. The germline V gene encodes CDR1 DFQATT and CDR2 SNEGSKA (reference sequence). The CDR3 sequence is CSASGTGAEKLFF. Here the CDR3 DNA reads TGCAGTGCTAGTGGGACAGGGGCTGAAAAACTGTTTTTT.